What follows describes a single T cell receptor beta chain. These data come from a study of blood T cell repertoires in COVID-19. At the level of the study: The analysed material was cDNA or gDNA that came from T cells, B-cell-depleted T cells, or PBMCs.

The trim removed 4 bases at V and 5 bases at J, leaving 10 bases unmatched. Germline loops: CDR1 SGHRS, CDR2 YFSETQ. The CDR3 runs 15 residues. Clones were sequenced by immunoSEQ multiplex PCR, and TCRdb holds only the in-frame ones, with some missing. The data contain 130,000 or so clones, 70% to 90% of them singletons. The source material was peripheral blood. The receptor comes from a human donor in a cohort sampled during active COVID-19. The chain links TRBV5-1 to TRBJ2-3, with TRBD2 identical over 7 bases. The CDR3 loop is CASSLSRQRGDTQYF. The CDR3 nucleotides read TGCGCCAGCAGCCTGTCGAGACAGCGGGGAGATACGCAGTATTTT.